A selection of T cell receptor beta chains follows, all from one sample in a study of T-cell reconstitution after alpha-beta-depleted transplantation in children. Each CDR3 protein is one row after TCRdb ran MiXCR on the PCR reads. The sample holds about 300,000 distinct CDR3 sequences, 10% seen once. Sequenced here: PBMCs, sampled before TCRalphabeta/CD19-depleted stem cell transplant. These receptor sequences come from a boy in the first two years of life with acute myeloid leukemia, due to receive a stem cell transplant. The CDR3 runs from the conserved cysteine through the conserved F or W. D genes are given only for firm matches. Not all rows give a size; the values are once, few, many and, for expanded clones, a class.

CDR3 protein: CASSYPLGGVSTDTQYF
CDR3 DNA: TGTGCCAGCAGTTATCCCCTGGGCGGGGTAAGCACAGATACGCAGTATTTT
D gene: NA
V gene: TRBV28
J gene: TRBJ2-3
clone size: many

CDR3 protein: CASSSGTSGRYNEQFF
CDR3 DNA: TGTGCCAGCTCATCAGGGACTAGCGGGAGATACAATGAGCAGTTCTTC
D gene: TRBD2
V gene: TRBV18
J gene: TRBJ2-1
clone size: many

CDR3 protein: CASTWDTRDTQYF
CDR3 DNA: TGTGCCAGCACCTGGGACACCCGAGATACGCAGTATTTT
D gene: NA
V gene: TRBV12-3/TRBV12-4
J gene: TRBJ2-3
clone size: many

CDR3 protein: CATRETGETQYF
CDR3 DNA: TGTGCCACAAGGGAGACAGGAGAGACCCAGTACTTC
D gene: NA
V gene: TRBV19
J gene: TRBJ2-5
clone size: NA

CDR3 protein: CATSSLLGRAFGDGQYF
CDR3 DNA: TGTGCCACCAGCAGCCTGTTGGGGAGGGCTTTCGGTGATGGGCAGTATTTT
D gene: TRBD2
V gene: TRBV15
J gene: TRBJ2-3
clone size: many

CDR3 protein: CASSFGGLAKNIQYF
CDR3 DNA: TGTGCCAGCAGCTTCGGGGGACTAGCCAAAAACATTCAGTACTTC
D gene: NA
V gene: TRBV7-2
J gene: TRBJ2-4
clone size: many

CDR3 protein: CASRGLAGTQETQYF
CDR3 DNA: TGTGCCAGTAGGGGACTAGCGGGTACTCAAGAGACCCAGTACTTC
D gene: TRBD2
V gene: TRBV19
J gene: TRBJ2-5
clone size: few

CDR3 protein: CASSFPQGRRDTQYF
CDR3 DNA: TGTGCCAGCAGTTTCCCTCAGGGTCGAAGAGATACGCAGTATTTT
D gene: NA
V gene: TRBV28
J gene: TRBJ2-3
clone size: many

CDR3 protein: CAISERGRTGPSSYEQYF
CDR3 DNA: TGTGCCATCAGTGAGAGAGGTCGAACGGGCCCTAGCTCCTACGAGCAGTACTTC
D gene: NA
V gene: TRBV10-3
J gene: TRBJ2-7
clone size: many

CDR3 protein: CASSVGPEKNIQYF
CDR3 DNA: TGTGCCAGCAGCGTAGGTCCGGAGAAAAACATTCAGTACTTC
D gene: NA
V gene: TRBV9
J gene: TRBJ2-4
clone size: many

CDR3 protein: CASRNSDRAQYF
CDR3 DNA: TGTGCCAGCAGGAATTCTGACAGGGCGCAGTATTTT
D gene: TRBD1
V gene: TRBV6-2/TRBV6-3
J gene: TRBJ2-3
clone size: NA

CDR3 protein: CSVLERNNYEQYF
CDR3 DNA: TGCAGCGTTCTTGAGCGGAATAACTACGAGCAGTACTTC
D gene: NA
V gene: TRBV29-1
J gene: TRBJ2-7
clone size: many

CDR3 protein: CASSLSGSTPYEQYF
CDR3 DNA: TGTGCCAGCAGTTTAAGCGGGAGTACGCCCTACGAGCAGTACTTC
D gene: TRBD2
V gene: TRBV12-3/TRBV12-4
J gene: TRBJ2-7
clone size: NA

CDR3 protein: CATWDRGRPGETQYF
CDR3 DNA: TGTGCCACTTGGGACAGGGGGCGCCCCGGAGAGACCCAGTACTTC
D gene: TRBD1
V gene: TRBV28
J gene: TRBJ2-5
clone size: many